This TCR beta chain comes out of a study of Graves' ophthalmopathy and Graves' hyperthyroidism (dated by TCRdb to about 2018). As for the study more broadly: Stable hyperthyroidism was defined as no progression to ophthalmopathy within 18 months of follow-up. To tell Graves' ophthalmopathy apart from Graves' hyperthyroidism, and to predict which patients would progress to ophthalmopathy, the study relied on TCR beta repertoire signatures. To explore V-J signatures distinguishing ophthalmopathy from hyperthyroidism, a discovery set of 100 patients (about 41 ophthalmopathy, 55 to 60 stable hyperthyroidism) was enrolled. Following sampling, methimazole starting at 30 mg daily was administered to hyperthyroidism patients, and high-dose intravenous methylprednisolone was administered to ophthalmopathy patients. An independent validation cohort comprised some 19 hyperthyroidism patients and 15 to 17 patients who later progressed from hyperthyroidism to ophthalmopathy. In total, approximately 140 blood samples were TCR-sequenced: approximately 42 ophthalmopathy, some 75 hyperthyroidism and approximately 17 hyperthyroidism-to-ophthalmopathy patients. In five or six hyperthyroidism patients, T-cell repertoires of thyroid tissue and blood were compared.

The hyperthyroidism patients were 18 to 65 years old and newly diagnosed, with a disease duration of less than 2 months. Patients were excluded if they had other autoimmune diseases, uncontrolled infections, pregnancy or lactation. Diagnosis relied on clinical symptoms, serum thyroxine, TRAb, thyroid ultrasound and orbital computed tomography. Total RNA was extracted using Trizol reagent, and RNA quality was checked on an Agilent 2100 Bioanalyzer. The paper's findings and limits, for the study overall: Most expanded thyroid clonotypes with a frequency above 0.001 also appeared in blood, which suggests that blood repertoires may reflect the immune response in the thyroid. No statistical method was used to predetermine the sample size, and group allocation was not hidden from the investigators. In cross-validation, the 13-signature model distinguished ophthalmopathy from stable hyperthyroidism with about 90% sensitivity and almost 83% specificity, and in the test set the corresponding values were approximately 80% and 75%. In validation, the model predicted ophthalmopathy progression with roughly 68% sensitivity and roughly 78% specificity; 12 predicted patients were CT-confirmed with GO in a median of approximately six months.

CDR1 is given as LNHDA and CDR2 as SQIVND, both from the germline V gene (reference sequence). V and J are trimmed by 5 bases and 4 bases, and the gene matches miss 10 bases of the junction. The CDR3 covers 16 residues, taking in both the cysteine and the phenylalanine. CDR3 DNA is the only sequence kept; it has 48 bases, read in frame from the first base. About this clonotype itself: Its antigen has not been determined. Qualities for individual bases were not recorded, and no much larger clone is one base off.

For repertoire sequencing, TCR beta CDR3 regions were amplified from RNA transcripts. The first round of RT-PCR was done with HTBI primers and the Qiagen OneStep RT-PCR kit, and was followed by a second round of multiplex PCR, then size selection and purification. Libraries were sequenced on an Illumina HiSeq2000 using paired-end 100 bp reads. Regarding the original processing steps: SOAPnuke was used to process the reads, throwing out any read that had adapters, had uncalled bases, had a mean Phred below 15, or lacked an exact constant-primer or identifier match. COPE v1.2.5 was used to merge the high-quality paired reads. Unique nucleotide sequences were defined as clonotypes and aligned to IMGT TRB V, D and J references using MiTCR v1.1. Analysis was restricted to V-J combinations with a frequency above 0.0001, which covered 99.2% of repertoires. A TCR clonal expansion and chaos score per V-J combination was defined as the ratio of F50 clonal expansion to chaos observed in the TCRdist matrix. Features were reduced by Welch's t-statistics and random forest to around 14 V-J combinations, which fed a naive Bayes classifier. The Morisita-Horn index was used to measure how similar the thyroid and blood repertoires were. In-frame beta chains were kept once TCRdb had trimmed the public reads at Q25 with fastp and called clones with MiXCR. For every CDR3 protein sequence, its rows merge into one entry that carries the most common genes and DNA. The V and J calls here are based on TCRdb, not the publication. This sample gives roughly 1.1 million distinct CDR3 sequences in total; 36% of them show up just once. Jointly, the top ten make up over 8.5% of the sample.

The sample taken for sequencing was peripheral blood or thyroid tissue (not recorded which). The receptor comes from an adult man with Graves' hyperthyroidism. Rearrangement joined TRBV19 to TRBJ1-2, and 10 junctional nucleotides match TRBD1. For the CDR3, the sequence is CASSPEGQGITYGYTF. The DNA is TGTGCCAGTAGTCCGGAGGGACAGGGGATCACCTATGGCTACACCTTC.